These 8 T cell receptor beta chains originate from one sample sequenced in a study of blood T cell repertoires in COVID-19. Profiled with immunoSEQ multiplex PCR; TCRdb holds only in-frame clones, not every one. The table includes 150,000 to 200,000 clones, approximately 90% detected once. Sequencing input: peripheral blood. These receptors originate from a human donor in a cohort sampled during active COVID-19.

For this clone: The junction and the germline gene differ at one end; a read error may be behind it. The V gene is TRBV4-2, the J gene TRBJ1-5, with D perhaps matching TRBD1 (5 bases). The CDR3 runs 13 residues. Germline V gene sequence: CDR1 LGHNA, CDR2 YNFKEQ. CDR3: CASSQGGDQLQHF. In nucleotides, the CDR3 is TGTGCCAGCAGCCAGGGAGGGGATCAGCTCCAGCATTTT.

The chain employs TRBV11-2 and TRBJ1-2; 9 positions agree with TRBD1. The CDR3 consists of 15 residues. Trimming removed 4 bases from V and 0 bases from J; junction bases left unmatched: 3. The germline V gene encodes CDR1 SGHAT and CDR2 FQNNGV. CDR3 residues: CASSSRDRANYGYTF. In DNA form, the CDR3 reads TGTGCCAGCAGCTCCCGGGACAGGGCTAACTATGGCTACACCTTC.

CDR3 in amino acids: CASSLFSGGRDSEQYF. The CDR3 region has the DNA TGCGCCAGCAGCTTGTTCAGCGGGGGACGGGACTCCGAGCAGTACTTC. The chain couples TRBV5-1 to TRBJ2-7; 8 bases are a match to TRBD2. The CDR3 length is 16 residues. The ends lost 1 base at V and 6 bases at J; junction bases unmatched: 12. Germline V gene data show CDR1 as SGHRS and CDR2 as YFSETQ.

The chain has TRBV5-4 and TRBJ2-7; D is perhaps TRBD1 (6 bases). With 1 base removed from V and 5 bases from J, the gap between germline ends came to 13 bases. The CDR3 length is 14 residues. Germline lookup yields CDR1 SGHNT and CDR2 YYREEE (reference sequence). In nucleotides, the CDR3 is TGTGCCAGCAGCTTGATGGGGGCTCGCGACGAGCAGTACTTC. It translates to CASSLMGARDEQYF.

J is TRBJ2-3 and V is TRBV5-1, with 9 bases aligning to TRBD1. The CDR3 consists of 16 residues. The V and J ends lost 4 bases and 0 bases, in that order; junction bases with no gene match: 6. Germline loops: CDR1 SGHRS, CDR2 YFSETQ. Written as DNA, the CDR3 is TGCGCCAGCAGCAGGGGACAGGGAGCTAGCACAGATACGCAGTATTTT. The encoded protein is CASSRGQGASTDTQYF. Full variable domain (outside the CDR3, taken from reference TRBV5-1 and TRBJ2-3): KAGVTQTPRYLIKTRGQQVTLSCSPISGHRSVSWYQQTPGQGLQFLFEYFSETQRNKGNFPGRFSGRQFSNSRSEMNVSTLELGDSALYLCASSRGQGASTDTQYFGPGTRLTVL.

This clone turned up a few times. The DNA for the CDR3 is TGTGCCAGCAGCGTAGGTGTGGGAGGGCCCGTGGGTGAGCAGTTCTTC. Translated, it gives CASSVGVGGPVGEQFF. The chain is built from TRBV9 and TRBJ2-1; 7 bases map to TRBD2. Germline CDR1 is SGDLS and CDR2 is YYNGEE. Trimming at V came to 0 bases and at J to 9 bases, leaving 12 bases not matched to a gene. This CDR3 region has 16 residues. The full variable domain, in which reference TRBV9 and TRBJ2-1 provide the parts outside the CDR3, is DSGVTQTPKHLITATGQRVTLRCSPRSGDLSVYWYQQSLDQGLQFLIQYYNGEERAKGNILERFSAQQFPDLHSELNLSSLELGDSALYFCASSVGVGGPVGEQFFGPGTRLTVL.

The chain combines TRBV7-2 with TRBJ2-1; D remains ambiguous. The germline V gene encodes CDR1 SGHTA and CDR2 FQGNSA. Between the trimmed V and J ends, which lost 4 bases and 3 bases, there was a span of 7 bases. This CDR3 is 13 amino acids long. The CDR3 reads CASSSSNYNEQFF. As DNA, the CDR3 is TGTGCCAGCAGCTCGAGCAACTACAATGAGCAGTTCTTC.

The genes are TRBV10-3 and TRBJ2-1; 10 bases fit TRBD2. Germline loops: CDR1 ENHRY, CDR2 SYGVKD. The CDR3 spans 13 residues. V shed 8 bases and J 5 bases; nucleotides not matched to a gene: 3. The CDR3 sequence: CAIGLAVNNEQFF. The DNA for the CDR3 is TGTGCCATCGGACTAGCGGTAAACAATGAGCAGTTCTTC.